This T cell receptor beta chain was recorded in a study of T cell repertoires in cytomegalovirus infection. Study context: Use of recently identified HLA-C-restricted and well-studied HLA-B-restricted CMV epitopes was part of the study.

CDR3 length: 14 amino acids. The J segment lost 7 bases and the V segment lost 2 bases, leaving 4 bases of the junction unmatched. The germline V gene encodes CDR1 MNHEY and CDR2 SMNVEV (reference sequence). MiXCR was run by TCRdb on the reads, yielding one entry per CDR3 protein. The profile shows around 750,000 distinct CDR3 sequences, approximately 32% of them singletons. In this sample, this clonotype turned up a few times. Its antigen is as yet unknown. The TCR was taken from a human donor in good health (CMV status not recorded). Some clones in this sample may be carry-over from other donors' samples. The source material was cultured CD8+ T cells from PBMCs, sampled from culture after CMV antigen stimulation. The chain has TRBV27 and TRBJ2-2; 7 bases line up with TRBD2. This chain's CDR3 is CASSLTSVYGELFF. CDR3 in DNA: TGTGCCAGCAGTTTAACTAGCGTATACGGGGAGCTGTTTTTT.